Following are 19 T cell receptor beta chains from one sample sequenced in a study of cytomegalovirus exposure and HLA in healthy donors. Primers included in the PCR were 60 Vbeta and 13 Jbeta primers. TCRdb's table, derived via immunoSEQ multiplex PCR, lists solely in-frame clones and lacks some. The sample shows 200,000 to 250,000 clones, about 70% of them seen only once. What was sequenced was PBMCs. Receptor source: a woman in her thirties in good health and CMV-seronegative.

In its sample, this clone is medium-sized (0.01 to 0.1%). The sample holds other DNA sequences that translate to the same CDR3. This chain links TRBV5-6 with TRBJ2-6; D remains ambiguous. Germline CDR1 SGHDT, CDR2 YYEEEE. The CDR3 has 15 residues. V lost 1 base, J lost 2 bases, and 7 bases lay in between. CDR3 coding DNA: TGTGCCAGCAGCTTGCGGTCGACTGGGGCCAACGTCCTGACTTTC. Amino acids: CASSLRSTGANVLTF. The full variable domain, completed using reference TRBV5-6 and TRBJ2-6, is DAGVTQSPTHLIKTRGQQVTLRCSPKSGHDTVSWYQQALGQGPQFIFQYYEEEERQRGNFPDRFSGHQFPNYSSELNVNALLLGDSALYLCASSLRSTGANVLTFGAGSRLTVL.

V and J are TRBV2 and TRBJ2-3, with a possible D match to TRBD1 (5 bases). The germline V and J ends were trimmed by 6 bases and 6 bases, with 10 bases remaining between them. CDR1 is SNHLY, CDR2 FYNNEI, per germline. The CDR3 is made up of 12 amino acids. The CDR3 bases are TGTGCCAGCAGACAAAAGGGGGATACGCAGTATTTT. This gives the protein CASRQKGDTQYF.

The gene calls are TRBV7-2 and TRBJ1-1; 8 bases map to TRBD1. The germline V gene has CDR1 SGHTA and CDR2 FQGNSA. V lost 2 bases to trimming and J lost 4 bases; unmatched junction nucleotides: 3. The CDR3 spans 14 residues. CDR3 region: CASSLIGQGTEAFF. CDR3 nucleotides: TGTGCCAGCAGCTTAATCGGACAGGGCACTGAAGCTTTCTTT.

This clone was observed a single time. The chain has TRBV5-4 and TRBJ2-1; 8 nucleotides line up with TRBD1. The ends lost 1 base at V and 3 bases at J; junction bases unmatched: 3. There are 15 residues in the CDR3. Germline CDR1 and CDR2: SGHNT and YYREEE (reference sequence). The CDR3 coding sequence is TGTGCCAGCAGCTTGCCTGGGACAGGCTACAATGAGCAGTTCTTC. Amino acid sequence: CASSLPGTGYNEQFF.

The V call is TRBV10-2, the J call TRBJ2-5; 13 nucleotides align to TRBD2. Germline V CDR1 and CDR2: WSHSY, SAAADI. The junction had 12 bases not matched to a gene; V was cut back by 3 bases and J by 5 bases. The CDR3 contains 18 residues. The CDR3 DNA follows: TGCGCCAGCAGTGAAGGGACTAGCGGGATAGTACCCATGGAGACCCAGTACTTC. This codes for CASSEGTSGIVPMETQYF.

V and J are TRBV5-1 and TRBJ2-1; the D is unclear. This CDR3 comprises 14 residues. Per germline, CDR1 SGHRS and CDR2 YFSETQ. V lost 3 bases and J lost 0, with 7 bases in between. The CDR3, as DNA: TGCGCCAGCAGCTGGGCCAGCTCCTACAATGAGCAGTTCTTC. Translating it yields CASSWASSYNEQFF.

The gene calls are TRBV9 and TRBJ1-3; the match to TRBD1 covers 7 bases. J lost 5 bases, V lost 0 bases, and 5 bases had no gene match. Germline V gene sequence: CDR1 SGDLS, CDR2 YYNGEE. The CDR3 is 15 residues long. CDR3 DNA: TGTGCCAGCAGCGTAGATCAAGGGGGCCGAAACACCATATATTTT. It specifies CASSVDQGGRNTIYF.

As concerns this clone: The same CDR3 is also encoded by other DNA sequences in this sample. CDR3 DNA sequence: TGTGCCAGCAGCTTAGATCAGGGCAATCAGCCCCAGCATTTT. This encodes CASSLDQGNQPQHF. This chain uses TRBV7-9 with TRBJ1-5; D unresolved. Germline V gene data show CDR1 as SEHNR and CDR2 as FQNEAQ (reference sequence). V gave up 1 base and J gave up 2 bases, with 6 bases separating them. This CDR3 is built from 14 residues.

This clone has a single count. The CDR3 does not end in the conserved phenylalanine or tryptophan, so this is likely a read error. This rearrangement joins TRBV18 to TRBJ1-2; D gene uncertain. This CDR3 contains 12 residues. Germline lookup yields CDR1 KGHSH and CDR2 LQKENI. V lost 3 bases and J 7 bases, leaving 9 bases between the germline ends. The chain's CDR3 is CASSPPEGGYTL. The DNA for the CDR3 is TGTGCCAGCTCACCCCCCGAGGGTGGCTACACCCTC.

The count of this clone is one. The CDR3 spells CASSEPGLATDTQYF. For the CDR3, the DNA is TGCGCCAGCAGTGAGCCGGGACTAGCAACAGATACGCAGTATTTT. J is TRBJ2-3 and V is TRBV10-1; 9 nucleotides line up with TRBD2. Germline loops: CDR1 WNHNN, CDR2 SYGVQD (reference sequence). J lost 3 bases, V lost 2 bases, and 3 bases had no gene match. The length of the CDR3 is 15 residues.

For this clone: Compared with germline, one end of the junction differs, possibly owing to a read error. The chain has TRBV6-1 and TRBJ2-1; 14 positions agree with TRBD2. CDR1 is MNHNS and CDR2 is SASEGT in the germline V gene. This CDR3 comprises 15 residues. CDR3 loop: CASSRLAGGYSEQFF. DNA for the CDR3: TGTGCCAGCAGTCGACTAGCGGGAGGGTACAGTGAGCAGTTCTTC.

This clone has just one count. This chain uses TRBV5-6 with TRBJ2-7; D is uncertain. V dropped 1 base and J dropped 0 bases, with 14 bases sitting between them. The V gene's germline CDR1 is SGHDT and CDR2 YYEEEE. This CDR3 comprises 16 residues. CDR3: CASSLSRSFLSYEQYF. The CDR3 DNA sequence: TGTGCCAGCAGCTTGAGTCGGTCTTTTCTCTCCTACGAGCAGTACTTC. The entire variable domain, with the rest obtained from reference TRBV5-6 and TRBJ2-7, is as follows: DAGVTQSPTHLIKTRGQQVTLRCSPKSGHDTVSWYQQALGQGPQFIFQYYEEEERQRGNFPDRFSGHQFPNYSSELNVNALLLGDSALYLCASSLSRSFLSYEQYFGPGTRLTVT.

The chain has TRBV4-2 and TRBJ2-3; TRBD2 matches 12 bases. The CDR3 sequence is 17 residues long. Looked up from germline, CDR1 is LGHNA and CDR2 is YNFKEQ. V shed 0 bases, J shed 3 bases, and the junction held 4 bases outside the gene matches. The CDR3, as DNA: TGTGCCAGCAGCCAAGAAAGGACTAGCGGGAAGACAGATACGCAGTATTTT. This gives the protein CASSQERTSGKTDTQYF.

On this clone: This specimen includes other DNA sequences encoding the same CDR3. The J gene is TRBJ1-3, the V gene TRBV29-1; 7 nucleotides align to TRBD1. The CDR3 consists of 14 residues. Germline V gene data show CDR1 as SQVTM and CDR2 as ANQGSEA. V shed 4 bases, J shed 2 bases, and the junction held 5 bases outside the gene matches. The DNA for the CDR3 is TGCAGCGTTGTACAGGGGAGCCCTGGAAACACCATATATTTT. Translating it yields CSVVQGSPGNTIYF. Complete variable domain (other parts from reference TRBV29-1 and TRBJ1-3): SAVISQKPSRDICQRGTSLTIQCQVDSQVTMMFWYRQQPGQSLTLIATANQGSEATYESGFVIDKFPISRPNLTFSTLTVSNMSPEDSSIYLCSVVQGSPGNTIYFGEGSWLTVV.

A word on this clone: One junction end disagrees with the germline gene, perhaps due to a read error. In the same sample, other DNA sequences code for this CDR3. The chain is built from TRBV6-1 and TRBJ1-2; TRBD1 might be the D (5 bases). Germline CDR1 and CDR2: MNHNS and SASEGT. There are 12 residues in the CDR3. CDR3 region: CASSPRGYGYTF. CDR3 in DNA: TGTGCCAGCAGTCCGCGGGGCTATGGCTACACCTTT.

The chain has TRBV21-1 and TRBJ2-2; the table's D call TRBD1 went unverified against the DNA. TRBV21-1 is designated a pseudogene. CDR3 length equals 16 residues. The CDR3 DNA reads TGTGCCAGCAGCAGAGGCAGGGGGAGTAGGACCGGGGAGCTGTTTTTT. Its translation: CASSRGRGSRTGELFF.

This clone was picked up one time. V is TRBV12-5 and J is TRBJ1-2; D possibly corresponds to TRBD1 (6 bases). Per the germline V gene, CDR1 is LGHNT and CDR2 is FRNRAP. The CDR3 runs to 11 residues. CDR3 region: CASYRDRGYTF. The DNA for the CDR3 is TGTGCCTCCTACAGGGATCGTGGCTACACCTTC. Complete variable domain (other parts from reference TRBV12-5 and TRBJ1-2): DARVTQTPRHKVTEMGQEVTMRCQPILGHNTVFWYRQTMMQGLELLAYFRNRAPLDDSGMPKDRFSAEMPDATLATLKIQPSEPRDSAVYFCASYRDRGYTFGSGTRLTVV.

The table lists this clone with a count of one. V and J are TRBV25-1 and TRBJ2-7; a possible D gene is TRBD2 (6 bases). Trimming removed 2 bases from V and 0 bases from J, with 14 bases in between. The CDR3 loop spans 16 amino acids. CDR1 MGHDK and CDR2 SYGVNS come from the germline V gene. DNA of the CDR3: TGTGCCAGCAGTGAAGGGGGACTCCTTAGCTCCTACGAGCAGTACTTC. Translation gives CASSEGGLLSSYEQYF.

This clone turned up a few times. As DNA, the CDR3 is TGTGCCAGCAGTTACTTGGAGGGAGAGACCCAGTACTTC. It encodes CASSYLEGETQYF. The V gene is TRBV6-6, the J gene TRBJ2-5; D is possibly TRBD2 (6 bases). From germline, CDR1 is MNHNY and CDR2 SVGAGI (reference sequence). CDR3 length: 13 amino acids. V lost 1 base and J 4 bases, leaving 7 bases between the germline ends.